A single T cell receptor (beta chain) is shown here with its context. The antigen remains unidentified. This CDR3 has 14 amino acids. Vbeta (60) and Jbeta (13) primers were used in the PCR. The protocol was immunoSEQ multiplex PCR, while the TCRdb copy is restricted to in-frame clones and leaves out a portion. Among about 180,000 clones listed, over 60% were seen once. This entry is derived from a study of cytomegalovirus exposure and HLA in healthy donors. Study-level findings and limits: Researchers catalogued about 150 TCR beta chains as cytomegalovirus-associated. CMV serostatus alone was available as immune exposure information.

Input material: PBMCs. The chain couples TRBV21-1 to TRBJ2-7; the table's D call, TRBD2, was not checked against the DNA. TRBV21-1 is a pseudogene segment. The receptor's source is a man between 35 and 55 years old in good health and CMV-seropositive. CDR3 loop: CASNEEGLVLVQYF. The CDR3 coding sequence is TGTGCCAGCAACGAGGAGGGACTAGTTCTTGTGCAGTACTTC.